The sequence of this T cell receptor beta chain was determined in a study of shared clonotypes between healthy human individuals. This CDR3 has 14 residues. In germline, CDR1 is MNHEY, CDR2 SMNVEV (reference sequence). Trimming took off 1 base at V and 3 bases at J, with 8 bases between the two ends. Measured with immunoSEQ multiplex PCR; TCRdb has only the in-frame clones, and not every one. The sample lists about 380,000 clones, 96% occurring once. The rearrangement joins TRBV27 to TRBJ2-3, with D possibly matching TRBD2 (5 bases). The TCR sequence derives from a man in his thirties or forties in good health. Sequencing was done on a sample of memory CD8+ T cells sorted from blood. Sample subset: CD45RO+ cells pooled with CCR7-negative TemRA cells. Here the CDR3 DNA reads TGTGCCAGCAGTTTATTCCCGGGGACAGATACGCAGTATTTT. Amino acid sequence: CASSLFPGTDTQYF.